The TCR beta chain described here comes from a study of T cells after yellow fever vaccination. The wider study: SMART-Seq v4 Ultra Low Input served to prepare low-cell-number fractions.

This clonotype was observed many times. What it binds is not known. V was shortened by 1 base and J by 1 base, with 5 bases between the two germline ends. There are 14 residues in the CDR3. CDR1 is SGHTA, CDR2 FQGTGA, per germline. Study-wide results and limits: Re-detected after boosting: most primary clones, 96% of CD4 and 88% of CD8. By day 5 rather than day 15, the secondary response had peaked, though it was weaker.

TCRdb re-derived calls from the 5' RACE reads in MiXCR, one entry per CDR3 protein. The sample holds about 160,000 distinct CDR3 sequences; about a tenth are singletons and the top ten take about a third. Specimen: CD8+ T cells sorted from PBMCs, collected 45 days after the yellow fever booster vaccination. The clonotype originates from a man aged 18 to 35 who received the YFV17D yellow fever vaccine. V gene TRBV7-3 combines with J gene TRBJ2-1; D remains ambiguous. CDR3 nucleotides: TGTGCCAGCAGCTTAAATCCGTCCTACAATGAGCAGTTCTTC. It codes for CASSLNPSYNEQFF.